This TCR beta chain is drawn from a study of vaccination effects on CD4 cells after COVID-19. TCRdb's table, derived via immunoSEQ multiplex PCR, lists solely in-frame clones and lacks some. The data contain about 55,000 clones, roughly 70% of them singletons. Trimming took off 6 bases at V and 6 bases at J, with 15 bases between the two ends. The CDR3 is made up of 14 amino acids. CDR1 and CDR2 (germline): MNHNY, SVGAGI (reference sequence). Turning to this clone: Its antigen remains unidentified.

Antigen-specific CD4+ T cells were expanded (with viral peptide pools) by the ViraFEST assay ahead of sequencing. At the end of about 10 days of culture, CD4+ T cells were isolated. Vaccine recipients, nucleocapsid antibody negative, had no prior SARS-CoV-2 infection. Every well got a few million PBMC, which were grown with around 11 IU/ml IL-2 and roughly 9.3 ug/ml peptides. The chain has TRBV6-6 and TRBJ2-1; D gene ambiguous. This material consisted of CD4+ T cells from PBMCs cultured with SARS-CoV-2 spike peptides, taken before COVID-19 vaccination. The source of this sequence is a human donor who received a COVID-19 vaccine. DNA for the CDR3: TGTGCCAGCAGCCCCATCCAGCGCCCCAATGAGCAGTTCTTC. This encodes CASSPIQRPNEQFF.